The present T cell receptor beta chain was sequenced within a study of molecular identifiers for immune sequencing clone quantification. One entry per CDR3 protein results from TCRdb running MiXCR on the PCR reads. The sample lists approximately 630,000 distinct CDR3 sequences, less than 30% occurring once. The CDR3 length is 15 residues. The ends were cut back, 3 bases at V and 6 bases at J, with 17 bases in the middle. This clonotype was detected many times. Sequenced input: naive CD8+ T cells from blood, with Jurkat cell RNA spiked in. This sample's subset: FACS-sorted CD8+CD4-CCR7+CD45RA+ naive T cells. J is TRBJ2-5 and V is TRBV12-3 or TRBV12-4; a weak D match, TRBD2 (5 bases). This sequence was found in a human donor in good health. Some libraries in this study had Jurkat cell RNA spiked in. For the CDR3, the DNA is TGTGCCAGCAGTTTCGGGGTTAGCGATTATAAGACCCAGTACTTC. It codes for CASSFGVSDYKTQYF.